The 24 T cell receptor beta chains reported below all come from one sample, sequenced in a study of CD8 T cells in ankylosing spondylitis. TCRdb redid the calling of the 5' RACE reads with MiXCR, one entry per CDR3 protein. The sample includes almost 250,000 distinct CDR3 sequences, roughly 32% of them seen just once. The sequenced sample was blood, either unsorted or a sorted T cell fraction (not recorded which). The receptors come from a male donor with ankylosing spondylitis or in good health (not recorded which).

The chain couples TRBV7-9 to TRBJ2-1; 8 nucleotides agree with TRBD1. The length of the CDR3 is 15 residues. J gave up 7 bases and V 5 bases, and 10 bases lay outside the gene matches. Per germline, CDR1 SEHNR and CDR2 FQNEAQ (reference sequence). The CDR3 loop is CASSSSRGQSNEQFF. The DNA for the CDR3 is TGTGCCAGCAGCAGTAGCAGGGGGCAATCGAATGAGCAGTTCTTC.

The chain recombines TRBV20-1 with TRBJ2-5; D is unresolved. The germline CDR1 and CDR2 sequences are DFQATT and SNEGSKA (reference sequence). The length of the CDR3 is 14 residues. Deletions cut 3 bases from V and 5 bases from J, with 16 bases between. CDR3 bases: TGCAGTGCTAGCTACCCCCACCCCGGGGAGACCCAGTACTTC. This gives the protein CSASYPHPGETQYF.

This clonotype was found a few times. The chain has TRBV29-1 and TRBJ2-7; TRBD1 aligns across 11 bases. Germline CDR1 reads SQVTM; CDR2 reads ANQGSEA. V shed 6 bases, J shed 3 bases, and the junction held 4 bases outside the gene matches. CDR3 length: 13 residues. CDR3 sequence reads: CSVRTGGGYEQYF. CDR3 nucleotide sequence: TGCAGCGTGAGGACAGGGGGCGGCTACGAGCAGTACTTC.

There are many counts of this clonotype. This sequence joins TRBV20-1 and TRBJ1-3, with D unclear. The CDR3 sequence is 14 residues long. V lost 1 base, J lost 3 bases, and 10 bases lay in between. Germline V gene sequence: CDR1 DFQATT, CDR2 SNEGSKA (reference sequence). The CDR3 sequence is CSARVGRVGNTIYF. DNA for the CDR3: TGCAGTGCTAGAGTAGGGAGGGTTGGAAACACCATATATTTT.

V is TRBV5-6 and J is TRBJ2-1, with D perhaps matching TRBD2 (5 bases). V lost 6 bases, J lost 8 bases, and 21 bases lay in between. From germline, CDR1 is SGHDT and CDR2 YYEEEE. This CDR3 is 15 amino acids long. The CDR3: CASTPTVEVGDEQFF. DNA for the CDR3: TGTGCCAGCACCCCCACGGTAGAGGTCGGGGATGAGCAGTTCTTC.

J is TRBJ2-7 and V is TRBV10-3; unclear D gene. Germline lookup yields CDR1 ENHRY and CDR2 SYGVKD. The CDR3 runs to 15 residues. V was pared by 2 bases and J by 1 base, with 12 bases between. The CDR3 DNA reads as TGTGCCATCAGTGAGAGGGTGGGCGTATCCTACGAGCAGTACTTC. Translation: CAISERVGVSYEQYF.

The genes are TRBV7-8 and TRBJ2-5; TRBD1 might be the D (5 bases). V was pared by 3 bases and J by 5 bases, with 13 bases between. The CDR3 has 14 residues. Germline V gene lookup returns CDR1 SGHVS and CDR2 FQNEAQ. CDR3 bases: TGTGCCAGCAGCTTCCTCCAGGGTGGGGAGACCCAGTACTTC. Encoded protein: CASSFLQGGETQYF.

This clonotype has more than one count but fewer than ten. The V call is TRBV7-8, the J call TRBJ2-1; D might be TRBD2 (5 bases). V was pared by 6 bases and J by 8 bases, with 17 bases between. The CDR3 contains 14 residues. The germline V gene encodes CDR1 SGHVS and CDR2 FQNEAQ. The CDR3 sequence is CASSPSRVLDEQFF. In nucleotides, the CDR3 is TGTGCCAGCAGTCCCTCGCGGGTATTGGATGAGCAGTTCTTC.

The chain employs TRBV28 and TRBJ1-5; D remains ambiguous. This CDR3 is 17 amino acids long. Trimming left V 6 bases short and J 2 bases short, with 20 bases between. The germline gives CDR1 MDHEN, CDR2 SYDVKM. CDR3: CASRSFSGRWGNQPQHF. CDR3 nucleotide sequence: TGTGCCAGCAGATCTTTTTCGGGCCGTTGGGGCAATCAGCCCCAGCATTTT.

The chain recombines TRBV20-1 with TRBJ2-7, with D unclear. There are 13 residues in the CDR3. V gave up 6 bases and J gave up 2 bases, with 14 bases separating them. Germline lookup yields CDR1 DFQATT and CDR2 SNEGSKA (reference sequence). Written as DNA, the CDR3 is TGCAGTGCAGGTCAGAGCGTTGCCTACGAGCAGTACTTC. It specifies CSAGQSVAYEQYF.

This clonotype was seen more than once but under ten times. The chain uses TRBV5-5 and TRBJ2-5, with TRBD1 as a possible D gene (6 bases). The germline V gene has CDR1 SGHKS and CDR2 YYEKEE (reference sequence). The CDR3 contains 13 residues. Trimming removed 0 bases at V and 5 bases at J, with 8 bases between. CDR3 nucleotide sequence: TGTGCCAGCAGCTTGGAGGGGGTGGAGACCCAGTACTTC. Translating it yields CASSLEGVETQYF.

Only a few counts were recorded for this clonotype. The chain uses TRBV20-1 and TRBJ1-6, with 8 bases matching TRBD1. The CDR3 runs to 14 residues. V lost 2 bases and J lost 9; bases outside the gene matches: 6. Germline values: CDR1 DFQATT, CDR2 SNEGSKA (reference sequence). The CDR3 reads CSARKDRGGSPLHF. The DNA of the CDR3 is TGCAGTGCTAGAAAAGACAGGGGTGGTTCACCCCTCCACTTT.

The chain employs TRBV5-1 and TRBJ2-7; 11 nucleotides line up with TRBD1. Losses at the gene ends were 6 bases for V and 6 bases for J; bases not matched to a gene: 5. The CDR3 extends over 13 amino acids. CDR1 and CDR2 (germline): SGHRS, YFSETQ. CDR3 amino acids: CASTGQGATEQYF. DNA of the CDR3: TGCGCCAGCACTGGACAGGGGGCGACCGAGCAGTACTTC.

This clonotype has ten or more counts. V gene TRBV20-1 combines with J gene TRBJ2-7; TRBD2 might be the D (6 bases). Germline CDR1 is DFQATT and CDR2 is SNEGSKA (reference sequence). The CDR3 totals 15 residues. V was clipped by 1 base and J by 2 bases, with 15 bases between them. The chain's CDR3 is CSARGAGTVTYEQYF. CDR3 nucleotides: TGCAGTGCTAGAGGTGCCGGGACTGTAACCTACGAGCAGTACTTC.

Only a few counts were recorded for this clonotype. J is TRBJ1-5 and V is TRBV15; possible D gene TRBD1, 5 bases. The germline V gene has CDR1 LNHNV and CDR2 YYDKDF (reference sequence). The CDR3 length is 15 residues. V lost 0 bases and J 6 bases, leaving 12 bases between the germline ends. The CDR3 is CATSRDLGVGQPQHF. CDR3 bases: TGTGCCACCAGCAGAGATTTGGGGGTCGGTCAGCCCCAGCATTTT.

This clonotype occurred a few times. CDR3 sequence reads: CATSRDAGEQFF. In DNA form, the CDR3 reads TGTGCCACCAGCAGAGATGCGGGTGAGCAGTTCTTC. The chain carries TRBV15 and TRBJ2-1; TRBD2 is a possible D gene (5 bases). CDR1 is LNHNV and CDR2 is YYDKDF in the germline V gene (reference sequence). V lost 0 bases and J lost 9, with 6 bases in between. The length of the CDR3 is 12 residues.

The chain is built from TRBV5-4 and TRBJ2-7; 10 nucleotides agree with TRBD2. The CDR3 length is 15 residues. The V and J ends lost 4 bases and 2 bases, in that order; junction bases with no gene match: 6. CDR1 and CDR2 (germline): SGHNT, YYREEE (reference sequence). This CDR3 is CASSPAAGGTYEQYF. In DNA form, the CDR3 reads TGTGCCAGCAGCCCCGCAGCGGGGGGGACCTACGAGCAGTACTTC.

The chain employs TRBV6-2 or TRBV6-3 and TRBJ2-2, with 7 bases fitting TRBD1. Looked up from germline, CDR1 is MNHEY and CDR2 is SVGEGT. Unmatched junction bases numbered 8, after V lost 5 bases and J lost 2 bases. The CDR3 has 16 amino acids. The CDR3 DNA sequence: TGTGCCAGCAGTCCGCCTGGGACAGCTAACACCGGGGAGCTGTTTTTT. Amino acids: CASSPPGTANTGELFF.

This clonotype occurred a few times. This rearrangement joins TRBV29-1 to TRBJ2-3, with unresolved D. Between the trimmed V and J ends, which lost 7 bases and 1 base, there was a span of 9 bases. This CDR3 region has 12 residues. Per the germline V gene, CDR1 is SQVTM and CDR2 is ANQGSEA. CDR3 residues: CSAADGTDTQYF. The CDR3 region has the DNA TGCAGCGCCGCGGACGGCACAGATACGCAGTATTTT.

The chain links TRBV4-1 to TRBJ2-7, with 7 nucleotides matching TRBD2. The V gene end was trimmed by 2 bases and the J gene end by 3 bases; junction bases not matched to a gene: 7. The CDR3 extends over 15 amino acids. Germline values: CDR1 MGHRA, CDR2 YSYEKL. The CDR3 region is CASSQLYGTNYEQYF. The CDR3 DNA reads TGCGCCAGCAGCCAACTATACGGGACTAACTACGAGCAGTACTTC.

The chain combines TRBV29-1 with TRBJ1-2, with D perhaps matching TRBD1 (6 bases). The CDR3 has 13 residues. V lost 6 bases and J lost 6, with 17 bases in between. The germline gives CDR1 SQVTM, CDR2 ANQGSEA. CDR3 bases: TGCAGCGTCGGAGCGGGACAAGGGGATGGCTACACCTTC. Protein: CSVGAGQGDGYTF.

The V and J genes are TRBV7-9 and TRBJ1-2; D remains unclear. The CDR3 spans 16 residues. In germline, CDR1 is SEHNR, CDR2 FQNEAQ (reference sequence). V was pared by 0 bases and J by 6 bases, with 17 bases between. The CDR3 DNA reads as TGTGCCAGCAGCTTAGCGGGGTCCAGTCCGATGGATGGCTACACCTTC. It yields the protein CASSLAGSSPMDGYTF.

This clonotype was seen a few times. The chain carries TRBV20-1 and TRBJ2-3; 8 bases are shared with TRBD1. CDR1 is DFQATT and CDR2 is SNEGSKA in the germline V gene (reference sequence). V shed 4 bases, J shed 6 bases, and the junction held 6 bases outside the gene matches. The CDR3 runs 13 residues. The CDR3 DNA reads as TGCAGTGCTACTAGGACAGGGAGGGATACGCAGTATTTT. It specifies CSATRTGRDTQYF.

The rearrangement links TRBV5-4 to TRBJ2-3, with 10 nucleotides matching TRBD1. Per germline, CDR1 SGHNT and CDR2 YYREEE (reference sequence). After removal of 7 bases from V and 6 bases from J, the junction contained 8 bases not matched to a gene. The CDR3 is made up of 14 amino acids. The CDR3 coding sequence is TGTGCCAGCGCCCGTGGGACAGGGGCGGATACGCAGTATTTT. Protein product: CASARGTGADTQYF.